These T cell receptor beta chains were read from a single sample in a study of STAT3 mutations in large granular lymphocyte leukemia. TCRdb's table, derived via immunoSEQ multiplex PCR, lists solely in-frame clones and lacks some. Of some 7,000 clones listed, around 52% are singletons. The specimen was peripheral blood mononuclear cells. These receptors all come from a boy between 5 and 17 years old with T-cell large granular lymphocyte leukemia. Some clones in this sample may be carry-over from other donors' samples. Both conserved end residues are part of each CDR3. A D gene is named only where the DNA matches it firmly. Clone size is not always given. Where it is, it says once, few, many or a class for expanded clones.

v_gene: TRBV5-6; j_gene: TRBJ1-2; abundance: few; d_gene: .; CDR3aa: CASSWGRGTYGYTF; CDR3nt: TGTGCCAGCAGCTGGGGACGCGGGACCTATGGCTACACCTTC
v_gene: TRBV30; j_gene: TRBJ1-1; abundance: .; d_gene: TRBD1; CDR3aa: CAWAPGQDGAFF; CDR3nt: TGTGCCTGGGCCCCGGGACAGGACGGAGCTTTCTTT
v_gene: TRBV5-1; j_gene: TRBJ2-1; abundance: few; d_gene: .; CDR3aa: CASSYGLEQFF; CDR3nt: TGCGCCAGCAGCTACGGTCTCGAGCAGTTCTTC
v_gene: TRBV29-1; j_gene: TRBJ1-1; abundance: .; d_gene: .; CDR3aa: CSVDLAPTEAFF; CDR3nt: TGCAGCGTTGATTTGGCTCCCACTGAAGCTTTCTTT
v_gene: TRBV30; j_gene: TRBJ2-1; abundance: .; d_gene: .; CDR3aa: CAWRRTKMGIQFF; CDR3nt: TGTGCCTGGAGGCGGACTAAAATGGGGATACAGTTCTTC
v_gene: TRBV27; j_gene: TRBJ2-7; abundance: .; d_gene: .; CDR3aa: CASTSLGGSYEQYF; CDR3nt: TGTGCCAGCACCTCCCTAGGGGGGTCCTACGAGCAGTACTTC
v_gene: TRBV5-1; j_gene: TRBJ2-7; abundance: .; d_gene: TRBD2; CDR3aa: CASSPAGDTLYEQYF; CDR3nt: TGCGCCAGCAGCCCAGCGGGAGATACCCTCTACGAGCAGTACTTC
v_gene: TRBV7-9; j_gene: TRBJ2-7; abundance: .; d_gene: .; CDR3aa: CASSGDGYEQYF; CDR3nt: TGTGCCAGCAGCGGAGACGGCTACGAGCAGTACTTC
v_gene: TRBV5-5; j_gene: TRBJ1-3; abundance: once; d_gene: .; CDR3aa: CASSTLTRDTIYF; CDR3nt: TGTGCCAGCAGCACCTTGACACGCGACACCATATATTTT
v_gene: TRBV18; j_gene: TRBJ1-1; abundance: once; d_gene: .; CDR3aa: CASSSLGGDTEAFF; CDR3nt: TGTGCCAGCTCATCTTTGGGGGGTGACACTGAAGCTTTCTTT
v_gene: TRBV5-1; j_gene: TRBJ2-1; abundance: .; d_gene: TRBD2; CDR3aa: CASSPGLAGHSYNEQFF; CDR3nt: TGCGCCAGCAGCCCCGGACTAGCGGGACACTCCTACAATGAGCAGTTCTTC
v_gene: TRBV9; j_gene: TRBJ1-2; abundance: .; d_gene: .; CDR3aa: CASSVATGRANYGYTF; CDR3nt: TGTGCCAGCAGCGTAGCTACTGGTAGGGCGAACTATGGCTACACCTTC
v_gene: TRBV30; j_gene: TRBJ2-3; abundance: once; d_gene: .; CDR3aa: CAWREPSTDTQYF; CDR3nt: TGTGCCTGGCGGGAGCCATCCACAGATACGCAGTATTTT
v_gene: TRBV7-2; j_gene: TRBJ1-1; abundance: .; d_gene: .; CDR3aa: CASSLPTWIGLGVNTEAFF; CDR3nt: TGTGCCAGCAGCTTACCGACCTGGATTGGGTTAGGGGTGAACACTGAAGCTTTCTTT
v_gene: TRBV25-1; j_gene: TRBJ1-2; abundance: .; d_gene: .; CDR3aa: CASSDPGEYYGYTF; CDR3nt: TGTGCCAGCAGTGATCCGGGGGAATACTATGGCTACACCTTC
v_gene: TRBV27; j_gene: TRBJ2-7; abundance: .; d_gene: .; CDR3aa: CASSFGQPYEQYF; CDR3nt: TGTGCCAGCAGTTTTGGACAGCCCTACGAGCAGTACTTC
v_gene: TRBV4-1; j_gene: TRBJ2-5; abundance: .; d_gene: TRBD2; CDR3aa: CASSQGLAGEETQYF; CDR3nt: TGCGCCAGCAGCCAAGGGCTAGCGGGCGAAGAGACCCAGTACTTC
v_gene: TRBV5-1; j_gene: TRBJ2-7; abundance: .; d_gene: .; CDR3aa: CASSLGHPSEQYF; CDR3nt: TGCGCCAGCAGCTTGGGTCACCCGAGTGAGCAGTACTTC
v_gene: TRBV6-1; j_gene: TRBJ2-7; abundance: .; d_gene: .; CDR3aa: CASSEAEGGMDEQYF; CDR3nt: TGTGCCAGCAGTGAAGCGGAAGGGGGTATGGACGAGCAGTACTTC
v_gene: TRBV6-6; j_gene: TRBJ1-6; abundance: few; d_gene: .; CDR3aa: CASSLTGSNSPLHF; CDR3nt: TGTGCCAGCAGTTTGACAGGATCGAATTCACCCCTCCACTTT
v_gene: TRBV6-1; j_gene: TRBJ2-7; abundance: few; d_gene: .; CDR3aa: CASSEIADQSYEQYF; CDR3nt: TGTGCCAGCAGTGAAATTGCGGACCAGTCCTACGAGCAGTACTTC
v_gene: TRBV25-1; j_gene: TRBJ2-7; abundance: few; d_gene: TRBD2; CDR3aa: CASSGGRGFSYEQYF; CDR3nt: TGTGCCAGCAGTGGCGGGAGGGGCTTTTCCTACGAGCAGTACTTC
v_gene: TRBV6-5; j_gene: TRBJ2-7; abundance: .; d_gene: .; CDR3aa: CASSYGQGITYEQYF; CDR3nt: TGTGCCAGCAGTTACGGGCAGGGAATCACCTACGAGCAGTACTTC
v_gene: TRBV7-9; j_gene: TRBJ1-4; abundance: .; d_gene: .; CDR3aa: CASSLGDTAANEKLFF; CDR3nt: TGTGCCAGCAGCTTAGGGGACACCGCCGCTAATGAAAAACTGTTTTTT
v_gene: TRBV30; j_gene: TRBJ1-4; abundance: .; d_gene: TRBD1; CDR3aa: CAWSETGNNEKLFF; CDR3nt: TGTGCCTGGAGTGAGACAGGGAACAATGAAAAACTGTTTTTT
v_gene: TRBV5-1; j_gene: TRBJ2-3; abundance: few; d_gene: .; CDR3aa: CASSLITAGTDTQYF; CDR3nt: TGCGCCAGCAGCTTGATCACGGCGGGCACAGATACGCAGTATTTT
v_gene: TRBV12-5; j_gene: TRBJ2-5; abundance: few; d_gene: .; CDR3aa: CASGFREGETQYF; CDR3nt: TGTGCTAGTGGTTTCAGGGAAGGTGAGACCCAGTACTTC
v_gene: TRBV29-1; j_gene: TRBJ2-7; abundance: .; d_gene: .; CDR3aa: CSTIRDEQYF; CDR3nt: TGCAGCACAATCAGGGACGAGCAGTACTTC
v_gene: TRBV5-1; j_gene: TRBJ1-1; abundance: .; d_gene: .; CDR3aa: CASSLAEVGEAFF; CDR3nt: TGCGCCAGCAGCTTGGCCGAAGTGGGGGAAGCTTTCTTT
v_gene: TRBV19; j_gene: TRBJ1-1; abundance: few; d_gene: .; CDR3aa: CASSIGGIFTEAFF; CDR3nt: TGTGCCAGTAGTATCGGGGGCATTTTCACTGAAGCTTTCTTT
v_gene: TRBV5-8; j_gene: TRBJ1-2; abundance: .; d_gene: TRBD1; CDR3aa: CASSLGFGQVYYGYTF; CDR3nt: TGTGCCAGCAGCTTGGGGTTTGGACAGGTCTACTATGGCTACACCTTC
v_gene: TRBV30; j_gene: TRBJ1-2; abundance: few; d_gene: TRBD1; CDR3aa: CAFTGGNYGYTF; CDR3nt: TGTGCTTTCACAGGGGGCAACTATGGCTACACCTTC
v_gene: TRBV30; j_gene: TRBJ1-1; abundance: .; d_gene: .; CDR3aa: CAWKLDNTEAFF; CDR3nt: TGTGCCTGGAAACTTGATAACACTGAAGCTTTCTTT
v_gene: TRBV30; j_gene: TRBJ1-5; abundance: .; d_gene: TRBD1; CDR3aa: CAWSVNRTGKAQPQHF; CDR3nt: TGTGCCTGGAGTGTTAATCGGACAGGAAAAGCTCAGCCCCAGCATTTT
v_gene: TRBV2; j_gene: TRBJ2-5; abundance: once; d_gene: .; CDR3aa: CASKGEETQYF; CDR3nt: TGTGCCAGCAAGGGCGAAGAGACCCAGTACTTC